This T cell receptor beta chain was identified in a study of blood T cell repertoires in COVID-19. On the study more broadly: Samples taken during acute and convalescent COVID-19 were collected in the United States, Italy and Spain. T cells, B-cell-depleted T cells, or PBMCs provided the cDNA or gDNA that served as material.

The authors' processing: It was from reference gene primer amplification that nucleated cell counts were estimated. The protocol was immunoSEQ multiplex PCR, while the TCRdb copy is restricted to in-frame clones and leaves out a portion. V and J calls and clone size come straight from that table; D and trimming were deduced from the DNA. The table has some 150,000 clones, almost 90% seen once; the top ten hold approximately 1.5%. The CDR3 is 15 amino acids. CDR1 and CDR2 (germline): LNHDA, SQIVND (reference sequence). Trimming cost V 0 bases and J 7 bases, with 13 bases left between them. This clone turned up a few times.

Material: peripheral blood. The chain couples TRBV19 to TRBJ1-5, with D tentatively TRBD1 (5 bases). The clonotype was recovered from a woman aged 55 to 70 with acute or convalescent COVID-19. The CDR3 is CASSIDLGGGQPQHF. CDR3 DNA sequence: TGTGCCAGTAGTATAGATCTGGGGGGAGGACAGCCCCAGCATTTT. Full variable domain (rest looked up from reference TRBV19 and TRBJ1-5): DGGITQSPKYLFRKEGQNVTLSCEQNLNHDAMYWYRQDPGQGLRLIYYSQIVNDFQKGDIAEGYSVSREKKESFPLTVTSAQKNPTAFYLCASSIDLGGGQPQHFGDGTRLSIL.